This entry concerns a single TCR beta chain. Which antigen it targets is not known. No base-level quality is on record; no much larger clone is a single base apart. To prepare the library, the immunoSEQ multiplex PCR assay was applied. The table was pulled from immuneACCESS by TCRdb, which kept in-frame rearrangements only. Such tables lose some clones; where checked, under half of the loss comes from unresolved V genes, and the rest has no known cause. The sample table shows about 51,000 clones, and 75% to 85% are seen once. The top ten clones comprise roughly a tenth of the sample. This sample was included in a study of control samples from healthy donors and cancer patients (dated by TCRdb to 2018 to 2020). The specimen was blood. The clonotype originates from a man between 65 and 85 years old in good health.

Read as DNA, the sequence is TGTGCCAGCAGCCCAGGTTACCGGGACAGGGGACATACGCAGTATTTT. Protein translation: CASSPGYRDRGHTQYF. The chain uses TRBV7-9 and TRBJ2-3, and 10 junction bases match TRBD1. Trimmed from V: 5 bases; trimmed from J: 7 bases; junction bases lacking a gene match: 12. The germline V gene (reference sequence) provides CDR1 SEHNR and CDR2 FQNEAQ. Reading from cysteine to phenylalanine, the CDR3 counts 16 amino acids. Left in the record is the CDR3 DNA by itself, 48 bases read in frame from the first base.